The next 6 T cell receptor beta chains were all read from a single sample in a study of identical twins. Using its own MiXCR run on the 5' RACE reads, TCRdb lists one record per CDR3 protein. The data hold 400,000 to 550,000 distinct CDR3 sequences, with around 20% observed a single time. This same sample was also taken into another study, of T cells expressing NK-cell markers.

The sample was CD4+ T cells sorted from blood. The receptor set was obtained from a woman between 18 and 30 years old in good health.

This clonotype has a handful of counts. The chain is built from TRBV5-1 and TRBJ2-3; D ambiguous. Trimming removed 2 bases from V and 0 bases from J, with 7 bases in between. This CDR3 spans 14 amino acids. Germline CDR1 SGHRS, CDR2 YFSETQ. In DNA, the CDR3 is TGCGCCAGCAGCTTCGACACCAGCACAGATACGCAGTATTTT. It yields the protein CASSFDTSTDTQYF.

Here the CDR3 reads CSASHSGFYNEQFF. Here the CDR3 DNA reads TGCAGTGCGAGTCATAGCGGGTTCTACAATGAGCAGTTCTTC. The V gene is TRBV20-1, the J gene TRBJ2-1, with TRBD2 matching 7 bases. This CDR3 is 14 amino acids long. V shed 6 bases and J 3 bases; nucleotides not matched to a gene: 8. Germline V CDR1 and CDR2: DFQATT, SNEGSKA (reference sequence).

The chain combines TRBV7-9 with TRBJ2-5; D might be TRBD2 (5 bases). Germline V gene data show CDR1 as SEHNR and CDR2 as FQNEAQ (reference sequence). The CDR3 is 13 amino acids. Deletions cut 6 bases from V and 5 bases from J, with 13 bases between. This CDR3 is CASSFLEGETQYF. The CDR3 DNA reads as TGTGCCAGCAGTTTTTTAGAGGGCGAGACCCAGTACTTC.

This chain uses TRBV6-2 or TRBV6-3 with TRBJ2-3, with TRBD2 matching 9 bases. V lost 0 bases, J lost 0 bases, and 13 bases stayed unmatched. CDR1 MNHEY and CDR2 SVGEGT come from the germline V gene. This CDR3 has 20 residues. CDR3 coding DNA: TGTGCCAGCAGTTACTCCCCCCGCGGGGGGGCAGCGTGGAGCACAGATACGCAGTATTTT. Translating it yields CASSYSPRGGAAWSTDTQYF.

This clonotype was detected ten times or more. The rearrangement uses TRBV10-3 and TRBJ2-1, with 7 bases fitting TRBD1. This CDR3 region has 14 residues. V was clipped by 11 bases and J by 5 bases; unmatched bases: 12. The germline V gene encodes CDR1 ENHRY and CDR2 SYGVKD. DNA for the CDR3: TGTGCCTCTGGGCGACAGGGAGTAAACAATGAGCAGTTCTTC. It encodes CASGRQGVNNEQFF.

The chain employs TRBV29-1 and TRBJ2-6; no firm D call. CDR1 and CDR2 from the germline V gene are SQVTM and ANQGSEA. This CDR3 is built from 13 residues. The ends were cut back, 5 bases at V and 1 base at J, with 6 bases in the middle. For the CDR3, the DNA is TGCAGCGTTTCCAAGTCTGGGGCCAACGTCCTGACTTTC. Its translation: CSVSKSGANVLTF.